A selection of T cell receptor beta chains follows, all from one sample in a study of blood T cell repertoires in COVID-19. Profiled with immunoSEQ multiplex PCR; TCRdb holds only in-frame clones, not every one. The data hold about 140,000 clones, with around four fifths observed a single time. The material sequenced was PBMCs or T cells enriched from blood (not recorded which). These receptors all stem from a woman aged 40-49 years who had recovered from COVID-19. The CDR3 runs from the conserved cysteine through the conserved F or W. D genes are given only for firm matches. Clone size is stated in some rows and not others, as once, few, many or a class when expanded.

J gene: TRBJ1-2; V gene: TRBV27; D gene: -; clone size: -; CDR3 DNA: TGTGCCAGCAGTTTGTCATCTAACTATGGCTACACCTTC; CDR3 protein: CASSLSSNYGYTF
J gene: TRBJ1-6; V gene: TRBV6-1; D gene: -; clone size: -; CDR3 DNA: TGTGCCAGCAGTGATCAGGGGAGCTCCTATAATTCACCCCTCCACTTT; CDR3 protein: CASSDQGSSYNSPLHF
J gene: TRBJ1-4; V gene: TRBV7-9; D gene: TRBD1; clone size: -; CDR3 DNA: TGTGCCAGCCAGGATCAGGGGGCCCGGGAAAAACTGTTTTTT; CDR3 protein: CASQDQGAREKLFF
J gene: TRBJ2-7; V gene: TRBV6-5; D gene: TRBD2; clone size: -; CDR3 DNA: TGTGCCAGCTCAATTCTAGCGGGGGCGGACGAGCAGTACTTC; CDR3 protein: CASSILAGADEQYF
J gene: TRBJ1-1; V gene: TRBV2; D gene: -; clone size: few; CDR3 DNA: TGTGCCACCCAAGTAGACAGACACACTGAAGCTTTCTTT; CDR3 protein: CATQVDRHTEAFF
J gene: TRBJ2-6; V gene: TRBV29-1; D gene: TRBD1; clone size: -; CDR3 DNA: TGCAGCGTTGAAGATCTGTCAGGGGGACCTGGGGCCAACGTCCTGACTTTC; CDR3 protein: CSVEDLSGGPGANVLTF
J gene: TRBJ2-7; V gene: TRBV5-4; D gene: TRBD2; clone size: -; CDR3 DNA: TGTGCCAGCAGCTTGCAACTAGCGGGACACGAGCAGTACTTC; CDR3 protein: CASSLQLAGHEQYF
J gene: TRBJ2-7; V gene: TRBV6-5; D gene: -; clone size: -; CDR3 DNA: TGTGCCAGCACCACGACCGCCCAGAGGGAGCAGTACTTC; CDR3 protein: CASTTTAQREQYF
J gene: TRBJ1-1; V gene: TRBV7-9; D gene: TRBD1; clone size: -; CDR3 DNA: TGTGCCAGCAGCGCCGCAGGGGGCGGGCGGGCTTTCTTT; CDR3 protein: CASSAAGGGRAFF
J gene: TRBJ2-7; V gene: TRBV5-1; D gene: TRBD1; clone size: -; CDR3 DNA: TGCGCCAGCAGCTTGGGACAGGGGGAAGTCGAGCAGTACTTC; CDR3 protein: CASSLGQGEVEQYF
J gene: TRBJ2-7; V gene: TRBV30; D gene: TRBD2; clone size: -; CDR3 DNA: TGTGCCTGGAGTAAGGTAGCGGGAGGCGACGAGCAGTACTTC; CDR3 protein: CAWSKVAGGDEQYF
J gene: TRBJ2-1; V gene: TRBV7-9; D gene: TRBD2; clone size: once; CDR3 DNA: TGTGCCAGCCAACTAGCGGGGGGTTACAATGAGCAGTTCTTC; CDR3 protein: CASQLAGGYNEQFF
J gene: TRBJ1-2; V gene: TRBV2; D gene: -; clone size: -; CDR3 DNA: TGTGCCAGCCTACCAGGGCCTGGGAACTATGGCTACACCTTC; CDR3 protein: CASLPGPGNYGYTF
J gene: TRBJ1-2; V gene: TRBV3-1/TRBV3-2; D gene: -; clone size: few; CDR3 DNA: TGTGCCAGCAGCCCCCGGGACACCCGAAACTATGGCTACACCTTC; CDR3 protein: CASSPRDTRNYGYTF
J gene: TRBJ1-2; V gene: TRBV11-1; D gene: -; clone size: -; CDR3 DNA: TGTGCCAGCCGCGCGGGGAACTATGGCTACACCTTC; CDR3 protein: CASRAGNYGYTF
J gene: TRBJ2-1; V gene: TRBV4-1; D gene: TRBD2; clone size: -; CDR3 DNA: TGCGCCAGCAGCCAAGAACCTAGCGGGTGGTACAATGAGCAGTTCTTC; CDR3 protein: CASSQEPSGWYNEQFF
J gene: TRBJ1-1; V gene: TRBV27; D gene: -; clone size: once; CDR3 DNA: TGTGCCAGCAGTTTAGGGGCGATGAACACTGAAGCTTTCTTT; CDR3 protein: CASSLGAMNTEAFF
J gene: TRBJ2-1; V gene: TRBV2; D gene: TRBD2; clone size: -; CDR3 DNA: TGCGCTAGCGGGAGGGCCAGTGATGAGCAGTTCTTC; CDR3 protein: CASGRASDEQFF
J gene: TRBJ2-7; V gene: TRBV18; D gene: TRBD1; clone size: -; CDR3 DNA: TGTGCCAGCTCACCCTCGACAGGGAGTAGGAACGAGCAGTACTTC; CDR3 protein: CASSPSTGSRNEQYF
J gene: TRBJ1-2; V gene: TRBV2; D gene: TRBD1; clone size: few; CDR3 DNA: TGTGCCACCCGACAGGGGACTAACTATGGCTACACCTTC; CDR3 protein: CATRQGTNYGYTF
J gene: TRBJ1-4; V gene: TRBV9; D gene: -; clone size: -; CDR3 DNA: TGTGCCAGCAGCGCCCGAGCTTCGCAGGTTGAAAAACTGTTTTTT; CDR3 protein: CASSARASQVEKLFF
J gene: TRBJ2-3; V gene: TRBV19; D gene: TRBD2; clone size: -; CDR3 DNA: TGTGCCAGTGGGCGACTAGCGGGAGTTGGAGATACGCAGTATTTT; CDR3 protein: CASGRLAGVGDTQYF
J gene: TRBJ1-4; V gene: TRBV9; D gene: -; clone size: -; CDR3 DNA: TGTGCCAGCAGCGTCCGGACAGCGCTTAATGAAAAACTGTTTTTT; CDR3 protein: CASSVRTALNEKLFF
J gene: TRBJ1-3; V gene: TRBV5-6; D gene: -; clone size: -; CDR3 DNA: TGTGCCAGCAGCTTCGGCAGGGCCCTCTCTGGAAACACCATATATTTT; CDR3 protein: CASSFGRALSGNTIYF
J gene: TRBJ1-4; V gene: TRBV13; D gene: TRBD1; clone size: -; CDR3 DNA: TGTGCCAGCAGCTTCAGACAGGGGAACGAAAAACTGTTTTTT; CDR3 protein: CASSFRQGNEKLFF
J gene: TRBJ2-7; V gene: TRBV28; D gene: -; clone size: -; CDR3 DNA: TGTGCCAGCAGTCCCGGACAGATAGAGTACGAGCAGTACTTC; CDR3 protein: CASSPGQIEYEQYF
J gene: TRBJ1-2; V gene: TRBV5-1; D gene: -; clone size: -; CDR3 DNA: TGCGCCAGCAGCTTTCAGGTGGCCTATGGCTACACCTTC; CDR3 protein: CASSFQVAYGYTF
J gene: TRBJ2-5; V gene: TRBV2; D gene: -; clone size: -; CDR3 DNA: TGTGCCAGCAGTGAACCGAGCGGAGAGACCCAGTACTTC; CDR3 protein: CASSEPSGETQYF
J gene: TRBJ2-1; V gene: TRBV27; D gene: TRBD2; clone size: -; CDR3 DNA: TGTGCCAGCACCCTAGCGGGAGTCTACAATGAGCAGTTCTTC; CDR3 protein: CASTLAGVYNEQFF
J gene: TRBJ1-5; V gene: TRBV19; D gene: TRBD1; clone size: -; CDR3 DNA: TGTGCCAGTAGTTTAGCACAGGGGTCCGGGGGCAATCAGCCCCAGCATTTT; CDR3 protein: CASSLAQGSGGNQPQHF
J gene: TRBJ1-6; V gene: TRBV27; D gene: TRBD1; clone size: -; CDR3 DNA: TGTGCCAGCACATTTACAGGGGTTCAATCACCCCTCCACTTT; CDR3 protein: CASTFTGVQSPLHF
J gene: TRBJ2-6; V gene: TRBV7-6; D gene: TRBD1; clone size: -; CDR3 DNA: TGTGCCAGCAGCATTACCCTAGACAGGGGGCTATCTGGGGCCAACGTCCTGACTTTC; CDR3 protein: CASSITLDRGLSGANVLTF
J gene: TRBJ2-2; V gene: TRBV2; D gene: -; clone size: -; CDR3 DNA: TGTGCCAGCAGTGAAGCGGGAGAAGACACCGGGGAGCTGTTTTTT; CDR3 protein: CASSEAGEDTGELFF
J gene: TRBJ2-7; V gene: TRBV5-1; D gene: -; clone size: -; CDR3 DNA: TGCGCCAGCAGCTCTTTAGCGACCAGAAGCGAGCAGTACTTC; CDR3 protein: CASSSLATRSEQYF
J gene: TRBJ2-7; V gene: TRBV9; D gene: TRBD2; clone size: -; CDR3 DNA: TGTGCCAGCAGCGCGGAGGGGACTAGCGGGATCTACGAGCAGTACTTC; CDR3 protein: CASSAEGTSGIYEQYF
J gene: TRBJ2-3; V gene: TRBV12-5; D gene: TRBD2; clone size: -; CDR3 DNA: TGTGCTAGTGGTCGCCCGGGGGGGGTGGATACGCAGTATTTT; CDR3 protein: CASGRPGGVDTQYF
J gene: TRBJ2-1; V gene: TRBV5-4; D gene: TRBD1; clone size: -; CDR3 DNA: TGTGCCAGCAGCTCCGGGACAGGGAACTACAATGAGCAGTTCTTC; CDR3 protein: CASSSGTGNYNEQFF
J gene: TRBJ2-7; V gene: TRBV7-8; D gene: TRBD2; clone size: few; CDR3 DNA: TGTGCCAGCACCCTACTAGCGGTTACCTACGAGCAGTACTTC; CDR3 protein: CASTLLAVTYEQYF
J gene: TRBJ2-1; V gene: TRBV2; D gene: TRBD1; clone size: -; CDR3 DNA: TGTGCCAGCAGCTCGGGACAGGGACAGGGGTTCAATGAGCAGTTCTTC; CDR3 protein: CASSSGQGQGFNEQFF
J gene: TRBJ2-3; V gene: TRBV19; D gene: TRBD2; clone size: -; CDR3 DNA: TGTGCCAGTAGTGGGACTAGTGGGGATACGCAGTATTTT; CDR3 protein: CASSGTSGDTQYF
J gene: TRBJ1-2; V gene: TRBV7-9; D gene: TRBD1; clone size: -; CDR3 DNA: TGTGCCAGCAGCCCACCGGGACAGGGGGTCGACGGCTACACCTTC; CDR3 protein: CASSPPGQGVDGYTF
J gene: TRBJ2-2; V gene: TRBV9; D gene: -; clone size: -; CDR3 DNA: TGTGCCAGCAGCGCTCAGGGTATGGGCGCCGGGGAGCTGTTTTTT; CDR3 protein: CASSAQGMGAGELFF
J gene: TRBJ2-1; V gene: TRBV11-2; D gene: TRBD2; clone size: -; CDR3 DNA: TGTGCCAGCAGCTTATCGGCTAGCGGGAACTCCTACAATGAGCAGTTCTTC; CDR3 protein: CASSLSASGNSYNEQFF
J gene: TRBJ2-7; V gene: TRBV30; D gene: TRBD1; clone size: -; CDR3 DNA: TGTGCCTGGAGTGTATCCGAGACAGGGGTATTTTTC; CDR3 protein: CAWSVSETGVFF
J gene: TRBJ2-7; V gene: TRBV27; D gene: -; clone size: few; CDR3 DNA: TGTGCCAGCAGCCCCCGGGTGGGTATCTACGAGCAGTACTTC; CDR3 protein: CASSPRVGIYEQYF
J gene: TRBJ1-2; V gene: TRBV6-5; D gene: -; clone size: -; CDR3 DNA: TGTGCCAGCAGAATGACTGAAGACAGGCTATTCGGCTACACCTTC; CDR3 protein: CASRMTEDRLFGYTF
J gene: TRBJ2-1; V gene: TRBV6-5; D gene: -; clone size: -; CDR3 DNA: TGTGCCAGCAGGCTGGCGGGGATCAATGAGCAGTTCTTC; CDR3 protein: CASRLAGINEQFF
J gene: TRBJ1-1; V gene: TRBV5-1; D gene: -; clone size: -; CDR3 DNA: TGCGCCAGCAGTCCAGGAGGGGTGAACACTGAAGCTTTCTTT; CDR3 protein: CASSPGGVNTEAFF
J gene: TRBJ2-7; V gene: TRBV4-1; D gene: -; clone size: few; CDR3 DNA: TGCGCCAGCAGCGCGGGGTGGGACTACGAGCAGTACTTC; CDR3 protein: CASSAGWDYEQYF
J gene: TRBJ1-2; V gene: TRBV18; D gene: -; clone size: once; CDR3 DNA: TGTGCCAGCTCACCGGGCCCCTTAGTTGGGTATGGCTACACCTTC; CDR3 protein: CASSPGPLVGYGYTF
J gene: TRBJ1-4; V gene: TRBV30; D gene: -; clone size: -; CDR3 DNA: TGTGCCTGGAGCAGGACAACTGAAAAACTGTTTTTT; CDR3 protein: CAWSRTTEKLFF